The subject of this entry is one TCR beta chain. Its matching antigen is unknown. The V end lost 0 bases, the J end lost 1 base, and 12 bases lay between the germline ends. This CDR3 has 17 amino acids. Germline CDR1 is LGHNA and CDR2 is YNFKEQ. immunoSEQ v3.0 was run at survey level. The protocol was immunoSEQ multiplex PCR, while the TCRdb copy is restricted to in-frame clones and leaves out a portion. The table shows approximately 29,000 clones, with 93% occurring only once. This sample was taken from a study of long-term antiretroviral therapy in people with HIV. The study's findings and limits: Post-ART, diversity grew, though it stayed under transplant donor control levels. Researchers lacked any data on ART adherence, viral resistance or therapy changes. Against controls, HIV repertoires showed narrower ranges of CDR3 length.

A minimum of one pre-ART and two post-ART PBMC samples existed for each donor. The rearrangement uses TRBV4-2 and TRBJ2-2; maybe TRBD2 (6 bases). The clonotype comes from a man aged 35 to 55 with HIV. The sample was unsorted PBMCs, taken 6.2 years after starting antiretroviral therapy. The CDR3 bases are TGTGCCAGCAGCCAAGATTGGGGGGATATGAACACCGGGGAGCTGTTTTTT. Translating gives CASSQDWGDMNTGELFF.